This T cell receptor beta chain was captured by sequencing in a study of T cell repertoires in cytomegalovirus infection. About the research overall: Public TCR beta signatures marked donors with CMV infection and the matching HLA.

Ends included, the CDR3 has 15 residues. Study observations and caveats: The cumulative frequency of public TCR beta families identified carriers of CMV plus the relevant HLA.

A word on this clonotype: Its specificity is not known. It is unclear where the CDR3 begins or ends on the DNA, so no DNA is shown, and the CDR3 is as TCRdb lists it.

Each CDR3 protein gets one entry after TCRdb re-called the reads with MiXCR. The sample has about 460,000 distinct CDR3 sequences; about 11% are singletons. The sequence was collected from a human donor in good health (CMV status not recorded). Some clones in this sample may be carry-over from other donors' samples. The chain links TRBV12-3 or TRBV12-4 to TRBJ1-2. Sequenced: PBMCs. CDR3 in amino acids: CASSSAPGANYGYTF.